The present T cell receptor beta chain was sequenced within a study of control samples from healthy donors and cancer patients. Measured with immunoSEQ multiplex PCR; TCRdb has only the in-frame clones, and not every one. Among 110,000 to 150,000 clones listed, roughly nine tenths were seen once. CDR3 length: 14 residues. V trimming: 6 bases; J trimming: 3 bases; junction bases outside the gene matches: 4. The germline V gene encodes CDR1 KGHSH and CDR2 LQKENI. The source material was blood. The TCR was taken from a young man in good health. The rearrangement uses TRBV18 and TRBJ1-5, with TRBD1 matching over 8 bases. DNA of the CDR3: TGTGCCAGCTCCACAGGGGGTGACAATCAGCCCCAGCATTTT. Translation gives CASSTGGDNQPQHF.